The next 7 T cell receptor beta chains were all read from a single sample in a study of blood T cell repertoires in COVID-19. This table comes from immunoSEQ multiplex PCR, and its TCRdb copy is limited to in-frame clones, with some not included. Here the sample spans 200,000 to 250,000 clones, about 84% being singletons. Material: PBMCs or T cells enriched from blood (not recorded which). These TCRs come from a man aged 30 to 45 with acute COVID-19.

This chain links TRBV19 with TRBJ2-3; 9 bases line up with TRBD2. J gave up 4 bases and V 0 bases, and 8 bases lay outside the gene matches. This CDR3 spans 17 amino acids. Germline V gene sequence: CDR1 LNHDA, CDR2 SQIVND (reference sequence). The CDR3 reads CASSIDLGTSKPDTQYF. CDR3 sequence (DNA): TGTGCCAGTAGTATAGATCTTGGGACTAGCAAACCAGATACGCAGTATTTT.

V usage is TRBV6-5 and J usage is TRBJ2-3, with D hard to call. From germline, CDR1 is MNHEY and CDR2 SVGAGI. The CDR3 contains 12 residues. Trimming removed 2 bases at V and 9 bases at J, with 9 bases between. CDR3 in amino acids: CASSYMRGTQYF. The CDR3 DNA follows: TGTGCCAGCAGTTACATGAGAGGAACGCAGTATTTT.

The chain links TRBV5-1 to TRBJ1-1; tentatively, D is TRBD1 (5 bases). The CDR3 runs to 14 residues. The ends were cut back, 3 bases at V and 1 base at J, with 10 bases in the middle. The germline gives CDR1 SGHRS, CDR2 YFSETQ. The CDR3 here is CASSYLGQNTEAFF. The CDR3 DNA sequence: TGCGCCAGCAGCTACCTTGGACAGAACACTGAAGCTTTCTTT. Together with reference TRBV5-1 and TRBJ1-1, the CDR3 gives the full variable domain: KAGVTQTPRYLIKTRGQQVTLSCSPISGHRSVSWYQQTPGQGLQFLFEYFSETQRNKGNFPGRFSGRQFSNSRSEMNVSTLELGDSALYLCASSYLGQNTEAFFGQGTRLTVV.

The rearrangement uses TRBV9 and TRBJ1-5, with D hard to call. The V gene's germline CDR1 is SGDLS and CDR2 YYNGEE. CDR3 size: 14 residues. Trimming took off 4 bases at V and 0 bases at J, with 8 bases between the two ends. The CDR3 DNA follows: TGTGCCAGCAGCCCGACTGATAGCAATCAGCCCCAGCATTTT. It yields the protein CASSPTDSNQPQHF.

V is TRBV6-5 and J is TRBJ1-2; unclear D gene. V shed 7 bases and J shed 6 bases, with 15 bases lying between them. The CDR3 has 13 amino acids. Germline V lookup: CDR1 MNHEY, CDR2 SVGAGI. CDR3 loop: CASTLSRGNGYTF. The CDR3 bases are TGTGCCAGCACCCTATCCCGCGGCAATGGCTACACCTTC.

The chain uses TRBV3-1 (or the pseudogene TRBV3-2) and TRBJ1-2; the D is unclear. There are 11 residues in the CDR3. Between the trimmed V and J ends, which lost 4 bases and 6 bases, there was a span of 6 bases. The germline V gene has CDR1 LGHDT and CDR2 YNNKEL (reference sequence). CDR3 loop: CASSRLDGYTF. The CDR3, as DNA: TGTGCCAGCAGCCGTCTCGATGGCTACACCTTC.

The chain links TRBV11-2 to TRBJ1-2; D unclear. Germline CDR1 and CDR2: SGHAT and FQNNGV. The CDR3 is made up of 15 amino acids. Trimming took off 0 bases at V and 2 bases at J, with 10 bases between the two ends. Here the CDR3 reads CASSLEGAANYGYTF. DNA for the CDR3: TGTGCCAGCAGCTTAGAGGGAGCAGCCAACTATGGCTACACCTTC.